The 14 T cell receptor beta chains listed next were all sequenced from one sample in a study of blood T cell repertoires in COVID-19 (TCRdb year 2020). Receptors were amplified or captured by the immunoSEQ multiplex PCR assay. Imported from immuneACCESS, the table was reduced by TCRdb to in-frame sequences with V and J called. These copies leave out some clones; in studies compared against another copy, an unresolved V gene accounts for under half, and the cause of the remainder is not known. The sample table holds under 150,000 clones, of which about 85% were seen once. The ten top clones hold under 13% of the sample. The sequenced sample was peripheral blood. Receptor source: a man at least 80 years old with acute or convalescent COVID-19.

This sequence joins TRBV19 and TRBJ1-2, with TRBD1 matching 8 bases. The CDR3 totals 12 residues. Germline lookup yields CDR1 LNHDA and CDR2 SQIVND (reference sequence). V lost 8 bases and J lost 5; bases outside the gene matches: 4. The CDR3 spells CASWTGKYGYTF. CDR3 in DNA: TGTGCCAGTTGGACAGGGAAGTATGGCTACACCTTC.

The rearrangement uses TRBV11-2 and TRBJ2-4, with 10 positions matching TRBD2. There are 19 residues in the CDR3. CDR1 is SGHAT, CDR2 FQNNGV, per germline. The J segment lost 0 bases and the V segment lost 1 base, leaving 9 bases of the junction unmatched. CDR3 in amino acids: CASSLAFASGSIAKNIQYF. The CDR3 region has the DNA TGTGCCAGCAGCTTAGCGTTCGCTAGCGGGAGTATAGCCAAAAACATTCAGTACTTC.

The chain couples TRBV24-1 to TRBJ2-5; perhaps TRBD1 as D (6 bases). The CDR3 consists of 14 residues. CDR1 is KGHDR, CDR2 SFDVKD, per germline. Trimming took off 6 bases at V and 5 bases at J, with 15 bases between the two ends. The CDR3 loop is CATSSQGRVETQYF. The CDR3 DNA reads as TGTGCCACCAGTTCACAGGGTCGGGTGGAGACCCAGTACTTC.

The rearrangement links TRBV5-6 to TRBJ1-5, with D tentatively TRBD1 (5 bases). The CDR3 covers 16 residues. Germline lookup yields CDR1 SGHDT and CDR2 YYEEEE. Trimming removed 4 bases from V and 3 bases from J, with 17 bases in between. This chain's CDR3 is CASSLLTEKTNQPQHF. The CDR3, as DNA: TGTGCCAGCAGCCTCTTGACAGAAAAAACCAATCAGCCCCAGCATTTT.

CDR3 nucleotide sequence: TGTGCCAGCAGCCAAGTCAGGGGGAACACTGAAGCTTTCTTT. It encodes CASSQVRGNTEAFF. The chain joins TRBV3-1 (or the pseudogene TRBV3-2) to TRBJ1-1, with D tentatively TRBD1 (6 bases). Germline loops: CDR1 LGHDT, CDR2 YNNKEL (reference sequence). The CDR3 has 14 amino acids. With 1 base removed from V and 1 base from J, the gap between germline ends came to 7 bases.

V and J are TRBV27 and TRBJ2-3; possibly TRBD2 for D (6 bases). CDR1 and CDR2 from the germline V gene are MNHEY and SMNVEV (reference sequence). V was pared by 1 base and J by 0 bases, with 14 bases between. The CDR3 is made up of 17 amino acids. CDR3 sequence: CASSLFGGLTSTDTQYF. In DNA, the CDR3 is TGTGCCAGCAGTTTATTTGGGGGACTTACTAGCACAGATACGCAGTATTTT.

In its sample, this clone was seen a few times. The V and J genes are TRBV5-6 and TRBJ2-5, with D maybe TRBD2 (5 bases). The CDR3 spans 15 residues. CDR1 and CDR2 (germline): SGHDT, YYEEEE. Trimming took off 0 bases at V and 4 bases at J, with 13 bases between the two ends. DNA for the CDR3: TGTGCCAGCAGCTTGGAGTCGGGGATTAGAGAGACCCAGTACTTC. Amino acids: CASSLESGIRETQYF.

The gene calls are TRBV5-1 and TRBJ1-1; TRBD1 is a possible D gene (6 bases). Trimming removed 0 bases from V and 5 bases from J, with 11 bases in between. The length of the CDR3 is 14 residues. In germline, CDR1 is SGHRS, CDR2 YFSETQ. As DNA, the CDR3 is TGCGCCAGCAGCTTGGAGGGGGAGAGGACTGAAGCTTTCTTT. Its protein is CASSLEGERTEAFF.

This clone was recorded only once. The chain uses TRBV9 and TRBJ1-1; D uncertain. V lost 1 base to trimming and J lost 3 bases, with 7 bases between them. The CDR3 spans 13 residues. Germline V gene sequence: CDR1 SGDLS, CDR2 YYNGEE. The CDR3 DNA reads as TGTGCCAGCAGCGTACAAGGAGACACTGAAGCTTTCTTT. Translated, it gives CASSVQGDTEAFF.

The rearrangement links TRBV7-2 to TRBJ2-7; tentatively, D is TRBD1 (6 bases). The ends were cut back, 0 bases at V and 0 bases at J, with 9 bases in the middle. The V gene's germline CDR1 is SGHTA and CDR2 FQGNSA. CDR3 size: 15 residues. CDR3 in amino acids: CASSLAGGSSYEQYF. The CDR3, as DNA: TGTGCCAGCAGCTTAGCAGGGGGAAGCTCCTACGAGCAGTACTTC.

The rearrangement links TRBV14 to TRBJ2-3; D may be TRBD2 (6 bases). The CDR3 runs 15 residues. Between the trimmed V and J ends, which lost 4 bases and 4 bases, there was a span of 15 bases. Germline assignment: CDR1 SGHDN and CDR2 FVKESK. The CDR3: CASSRFGSRADTQYF. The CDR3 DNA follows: TGTGCCAGCAGCCGATTCGGGAGTAGGGCAGATACGCAGTATTTT.

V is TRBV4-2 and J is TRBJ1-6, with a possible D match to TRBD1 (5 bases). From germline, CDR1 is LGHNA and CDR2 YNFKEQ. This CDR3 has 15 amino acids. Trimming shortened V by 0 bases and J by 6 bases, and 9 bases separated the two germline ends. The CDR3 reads CASSQDRQINSPLHF. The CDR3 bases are TGTGCCAGCAGCCAAGACAGACAGATTAATTCACCCCTCCACTTT.

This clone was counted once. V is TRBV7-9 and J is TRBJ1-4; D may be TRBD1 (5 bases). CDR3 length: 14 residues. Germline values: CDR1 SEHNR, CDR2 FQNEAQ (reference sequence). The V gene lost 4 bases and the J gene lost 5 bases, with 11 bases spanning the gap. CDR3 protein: CASSSGLQNEKLFF. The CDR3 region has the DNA TGTGCCAGCAGCTCGGGACTGCAGAATGAAAAACTGTTTTTT. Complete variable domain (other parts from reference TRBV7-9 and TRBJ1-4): DTGVSQNPRHKITKRGQNVTFRCDPISEHNRLYWYRQTLGQGPEFLTYFQNEAQLEKSRLLSDRFSAERPKGSFSTLEIQRTEQGDSAMYLCASSSGLQNEKLFFGSGTQLSVL.

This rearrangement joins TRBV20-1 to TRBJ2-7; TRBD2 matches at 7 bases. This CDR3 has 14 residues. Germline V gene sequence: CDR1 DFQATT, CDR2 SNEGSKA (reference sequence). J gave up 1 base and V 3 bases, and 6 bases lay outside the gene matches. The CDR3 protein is CSASSSGISYEQYF. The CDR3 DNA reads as TGCAGTGCTAGTAGCAGCGGGATATCCTACGAGCAGTACTTC.